This T cell receptor beta chain was sequenced in a study of blood T cells in healthy people across ages. The study, taken as a whole, reports: Relative to aged donors, long-lived donors carried more naive CD4+ cells and displayed higher diversity. The recorded TCR beta diversity per million T cells decreased in a roughly linear manner with age. Lack of knowledge of donor CMV status possibly confounded expanded clonotype changes.

Remarks on this clonotype: Its antigen is still unknown.

Each donor was a healthy Caucasian individual from Russia, aged about 6 to 95. Alongside a J-beta primer mix, a sample-barcoded 5' primer served in a second PCR lasting about 7 to 12 cycles. MiXCR, applied by TCRdb to the 5' RACE reads, yields one record per CDR3 protein. The table includes over 600,000 distinct CDR3 sequences, 20% to 25% detected once. This receptor was taken from a man in his sixties or seventies in good health. The sample comprised blood.

CDR3 protein: CASKGEAITEAFF. The CDR3 coding sequence is TGTGCCAGCAAGGGGGAAGCAATCACTGAAGCTTTCTTT. The chain couples TRBV25-1 to TRBJ1-1, with a tentative D call TRBD1 (6 bases). V was trimmed by 7 bases and J by 4 bases, leaving 13 bases between them. Looked up from germline, CDR1 is MGHDK and CDR2 is SYGVNS. This CDR3 is 13 amino acids long.